The present T cell receptor beta chain was sequenced within a study of control samples from healthy donors and cancer patients (dated by TCRdb to between 2020 and 2021). Receptors were amplified or captured by the immunoSEQ multiplex PCR assay. The table was pulled from immuneACCESS by TCRdb, which kept in-frame rearrangements only. Such tables lose some clones; where checked, under half of the loss comes from unresolved V genes, and the rest has no known cause. For this sample there are fewer than 200,000 clones; 96% appear just once. Of the sample, 0.85% to 1.3% falls within the top ten clones. Trimming leaves V shorter by 4 bases and J shorter by 6 bases, with the junction holding 1 base beyond the gene matches. Based on the germline V gene (reference sequence), the CDR1 and CDR2 sequences are LGHDT and YNNKEL. The CDR3 runs 14 residues from the cysteine to the phenylalanine. Kept here is only the CDR3 DNA, which spans 42 bases and is read in frame from base 1.

Comments on this clone: It has no known antigen specificity. Base qualities are not recorded, but no much larger clone differs from it by a single base.

The rearrangement joined TRBV3-1 (or the pseudogene TRBV3-2) to TRBJ2-1, with 12 central nucleotides matching TRBD2. The receptor comes from a young woman in good health. Sequenced input: blood. The CDR3 protein sequence reads: CASSRLAGVNEQFF. The base sequence is TGTGCCAGCAGCCGACTAGCGGGAGTCAATGAGCAGTTCTTC.